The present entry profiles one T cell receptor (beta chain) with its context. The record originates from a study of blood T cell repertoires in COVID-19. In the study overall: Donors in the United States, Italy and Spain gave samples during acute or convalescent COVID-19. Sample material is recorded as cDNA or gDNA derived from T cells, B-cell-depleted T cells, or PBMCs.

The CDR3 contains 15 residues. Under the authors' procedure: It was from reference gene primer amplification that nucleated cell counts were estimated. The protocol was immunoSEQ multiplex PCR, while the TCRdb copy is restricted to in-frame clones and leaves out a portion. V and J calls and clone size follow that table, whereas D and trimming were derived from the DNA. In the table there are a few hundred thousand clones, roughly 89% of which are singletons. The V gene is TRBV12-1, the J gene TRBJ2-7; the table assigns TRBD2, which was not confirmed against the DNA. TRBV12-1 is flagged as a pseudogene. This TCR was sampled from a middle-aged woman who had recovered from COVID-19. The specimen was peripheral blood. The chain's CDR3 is CASSFGSSGSYEQYV. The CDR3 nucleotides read TGTGCCAGCAGCTTTGGGTCTAGCGGGAGCTACGAGCAGTACGTC.